Described below is a single T cell receptor beta chain sequence and its context. Antigen specificity is unknown. With 6 bases removed from V and 4 bases from J, the gap between germline ends came to 9 bases. Germline-derived CDR1 and CDR2 are SQVTM and ANQGSEA. The CDR3 is 12 residues long. The sample originates from a study of cytomegalovirus exposure and HLA in healthy donors. Study-wide context: In a later analysis, it was reported that the roughly 130 validation repertoires had been produced on the same platform as the 600 to 850 repertoires belonging to the first cohort.

TCRdb keeps only in-frame clones here, not all; method: immunoSEQ multiplex PCR. The data hold about 120,000 clones, with around nine tenths observed a single time. Study findings and constraints: The classifier reportedly diagnosed cytomegalovirus status with high specificity and sensitivity.

The sequence was obtained from a woman aged 18 to 35 in good health and CMV-seronegative. Input material: PBMCs. The chain has TRBV29-1 and TRBJ1-4; D is uncertain. The CDR3 protein is CSVSGINEKLFF. CDR3 sequence (DNA): TGCAGCGTGTCTGGCATTAATGAAAAACTGTTTTTT. Full variable domain (outside the CDR3, taken from reference TRBV29-1 and TRBJ1-4): SAVISQKPSRDICQRGTSLTIQCQVDSQVTMMFWYRQQPGQSLTLIATANQGSEATYESGFVIDKFPISRPNLTFSTLTVSNMSPEDSSIYLCSVSGINEKLFFGSGTQLSVL.